The 19 T cell receptor beta chains below come from one sample, sequenced in a study of shared clonotypes between healthy human individuals. Profiled with immunoSEQ multiplex PCR; TCRdb holds only in-frame clones, not every one. This table has about 2.3 million clones, approximately 93% appearing once. Material: naive CD4+ T cells from PBMCs. Subset specified: CD45RA+ positively selected. These receptors were taken from a man aged 18 to 30 in good health. Some clones in this sample may be carry-over from other donors' samples.

The rearrangement joins TRBV5-4 to TRBJ1-4; possibly TRBD1 for D (5 bases). Per the germline V gene, CDR1 is SGHNT and CDR2 is YYREEE (reference sequence). The V end lost 1 base, the J end lost 7 bases, and 17 bases lay between the germline ends. This CDR3 spans 16 amino acids. The CDR3 DNA reads TGTGCCAGCAGCTTGAACAGCCGAGGGGAGGGTGAAAAACTGTTTTTT. Amino acids: CASSLNSRGEGEKLFF.

The gene calls are TRBV11-2 and TRBJ2-7; 7 bases agree with TRBD2. V dropped 3 bases and J dropped 7; count of bases not matched to a gene: 6. Per the germline V gene, CDR1 is SGHAT and CDR2 is FQNNGV. This CDR3 is 13 amino acids long. CDR3 sequence: CASSFAGVGEQYF. In DNA form, the CDR3 reads TGTGCCAGCAGCTTCGCGGGAGTGGGAGAGCAGTACTTC.

The chain couples TRBV5-4 to TRBJ1-1, with 8 nucleotides matching TRBD1. This CDR3 is 14 amino acids long. The V gene end was trimmed by 4 bases and the J gene end by 1 base; junction bases not matched to a gene: 3. Looked up from germline, CDR1 is SGHNT and CDR2 is YYREEE (reference sequence). This chain's CDR3 is CASSPGTGNTEAFF. CDR3 sequence (DNA): TGTGCCAGCAGCCCCGGGACAGGGAACACTGAAGCTTTCTTT.

J is TRBJ2-1 and V is TRBV20-1; D gene uncertain. The germline V gene encodes CDR1 DFQATT and CDR2 SNEGSKA (reference sequence). This CDR3 is built from 11 residues. Trimming removed 6 bases at V and 8 bases at J, with 11 bases between. CDR3 sequence: CSAEPTDEQFF. CDR3 in DNA: TGCAGTGCAGAGCCTACCGATGAGCAGTTCTTC.

The chain combines TRBV6-1 with TRBJ2-5, with D tentatively TRBD1 (5 bases). V gave up 2 bases and J gave up 3 bases, with 13 bases separating them. CDR3 length: 15 amino acids. Germline V gives CDR1 MNHNS, CDR2 SASEGT. The CDR3 loop reads CASSESGAQKETQYF. The CDR3 DNA sequence: TGTGCCAGCAGTGAAAGTGGGGCACAGAAAGAGACCCAGTACTTC.

The J gene is TRBJ2-3, the V gene TRBV27; D unresolved. The CDR3 is made up of 13 amino acids. In germline, CDR1 is MNHEY, CDR2 SMNVEV (reference sequence). The V and J ends lost 2 bases and 2 bases respectively, with 5 bases between them. Written as DNA, the CDR3 is TGTGCCAGCAGTTTAGCGGCCACAGATACGCAGTATTTT. Residues: CASSLAATDTQYF.

The chain is built from TRBV6-1 and TRBJ1-1; D not resolved. The CDR3 loop spans 10 amino acids. Germline assignment: CDR1 MNHNS and CDR2 SASEGT. The V end was cut by 5 bases, the J end by 8 bases, with 6 bases between. In DNA, the CDR3 is TGTGCCAGCAGTCCGGAGGAAGCTTTCTTT. Translating gives CASSPEEAFF.

The chain links TRBV27 to TRBJ2-3; 10 bases are shared with TRBD1. Germline V gives CDR1 MNHEY, CDR2 SMNVEV (reference sequence). V was clipped by 6 bases and J by 3 bases; unmatched bases: 3. The CDR3 runs 14 residues. The CDR3 region is CASRDRGLTDTQYF. The CDR3 DNA is TGTGCCAGCAGGGACAGGGGGTTGACAGATACGCAGTATTTT.

The gene calls are TRBV4-3 and TRBJ2-7, with 9 bases aligning to TRBD1. The CDR3 consists of 16 residues. Looked up from germline, CDR1 is LGHNA and CDR2 is YSLEER. Trimming removed 2 bases from V and 3 bases from J; junction bases left unmatched: 8. The CDR3 protein is CASSQQPGQGFYEQYF. The CDR3 nucleotides are TGCGCCAGCAGCCAACAACCGGGACAGGGATTCTACGAGCAGTACTTC.

The rearrangement uses TRBV7-2 and TRBJ1-5; D is perhaps TRBD1 (6 bases). This CDR3 comprises 14 residues. Germline CDR1 SGHTA, CDR2 FQGNSA. Trimming removed 5 bases at V and 2 bases at J, with 10 bases between. The CDR3 DNA follows: TGTGCCAGCAGCGCCGCAGGGGGCAATCAGCCCCAGCATTTT. Translated, it gives CASSAAGGNQPQHF.

V gene TRBV28 combines with J gene TRBJ1-1; D perhaps matches TRBD1 (6 bases). The germline V and J ends were trimmed by 7 bases and 5 bases, with 11 bases remaining between them. Germline V gives CDR1 MDHEN, CDR2 SYDVKM. This CDR3 comprises 12 residues. The CDR3: CASKATGTEAFF. The CDR3 coding sequence is TGTGCCAGCAAAGCAACAGGGACTGAAGCTTTCTTT.

This clone was picked up one time. J is TRBJ1-5 and V is TRBV7-8, with 8 bases that match TRBD1. Germline-derived CDR1 and CDR2 are SGHVS and FQNEAQ. With V trimmed by 0 bases and J by 3 bases, 4 bases remained unmatched. The CDR3 is 16 residues long. The CDR3 region has the DNA TGTGCCAGCAGCTTAGCGGGACAGGCGGCCAATCAGCCCCAGCATTTT. Translated: CASSLAGQAANQPQHF.

The V gene is TRBV30, the J gene TRBJ1-1; D perhaps matches TRBD1 (6 bases). The length of the CDR3 is 13 residues. The V gene lost 4 bases and the J gene lost 7 bases, with 16 bases spanning the gap. Per the germline V gene, CDR1 is GTSNPN and CDR2 is SVGIG (reference sequence). CDR3 residues: CAWTAGESFEAFF. The CDR3 coding sequence is TGTGCCTGGACGGCAGGGGAAAGTTTTGAAGCTTTCTTT.

Comments on this clone: Other DNA variants within this sample encode the same CDR3. The rearrangement uses TRBV18 and TRBJ2-7; weak D call: TRBD1 (6 bases). This CDR3 contains 15 residues. V lost 3 bases, J lost 0 bases, and 12 bases lay in between. CDR1 KGHSH and CDR2 LQKENI come from the germline V gene. The CDR3 sequence is CASSPRTASSYEQYF. CDR3 DNA: TGTGCCAGCTCACCGAGGACAGCTTCCTCCTACGAGCAGTACTTC.

The rearrangement uses TRBV25-1 and TRBJ2-5, with D tentatively TRBD2 (6 bases). The CDR3 has 14 amino acids. V was trimmed by 7 bases and J by 5 bases, leaving 17 bases between them. The germline V gene encodes CDR1 MGHDK and CDR2 SYGVNS. The chain's CDR3 is CASTSLGGPETQYF. CDR3 nucleotide sequence: TGTGCCAGCACCTCCCTCGGGGGACCCGAGACCCAGTACTTC. Full variable domain (missing parts from reference TRBV25-1 and TRBJ2-5): EADIYQTPRYLVIGTGKKITLECSQTMGHDKMYWYQQDPGMELHLIHYSYGVNSTEKGDLSSESTVSRIRTEHFPLTLESARPSHTSQYLCASTSLGGPETQYFGPGTRLLVL.

V usage is TRBV9 and J usage is TRBJ1-3; D gene unclear. Germline CDR1 and CDR2: SGDLS and YYNGEE. The CDR3 totals 13 residues. V dropped 4 bases and J dropped 4 bases, with 9 bases sitting between them. This CDR3 reads CASSSPRGNTIYF. The CDR3, as DNA: TGTGCCAGCAGCTCCCCTCGGGGAAACACCATATATTTT.

CDR3 protein: CASSYRDRAYNEQFF. The CDR3 DNA is TGCGCCAGCAGCTACCGGGACAGGGCCTACAATGAGCAGTTCTTC. The rearrangement uses TRBV5-1 and TRBJ2-1, with 9 bases identical to TRBD1. J was trimmed by 2 bases and V by 3 bases; bases with no gene match: 3. Per the germline V gene, CDR1 is SGHRS and CDR2 is YFSETQ. The CDR3 is 15 residues long.

The chain uses TRBV6-6 and TRBJ2-5; D may correspond to TRBD1 or TRBD2 (5 bases each). This CDR3 region has 14 residues. CDR1 is MNHNY and CDR2 is SVGAGI in the germline V gene (reference sequence). V lost 5 bases to trimming and J lost 4 bases, with 14 bases between them. CDR3 DNA sequence: TGTGCCAGCAGTCCAGGGTTGAGGGGAGAGACCCAGTACTTC. It encodes CASSPGLRGETQYF.

V usage is TRBV7-2 and J usage is TRBJ2-6, with D perhaps matching TRBD2 (6 bases). V lost 2 bases and J 2 bases, leaving 10 bases between the germline ends. Germline V gene data show CDR1 as SGHTA and CDR2 as FQGNSA. The CDR3 spans 16 residues. CDR3 nucleotides: TGTGCCAGCAGCTTATCTGCGGGGACTGGGGCCAACGTCCTGACTTTC. Translated: CASSLSAGTGANVLTF.